This T cell receptor (beta chain) emerged from a study of OX40 agonist ivuxolimab in advanced cancers. Turning to the overall study: Ivuxolimab was an agonistic, fully human IgG2 monoclonal antibody directed against OX40 (CD134), a costimulatory receptor. Among the roughly 54 dose-escalation patients, roughly 20 had hepatocellular carcinoma, roughly 15 melanoma, 9 renal cell carcinoma and 9 head and neck cancer. Patients were allowed to have had prior anti-PD-1, anti-PD-L1 or anti-CTLA-4 therapy, and approximately 40% of the dose-escalation patients had previously received checkpoint inhibitors. The paper reports the monotherapy dose-escalation portion (N = 52 patients) of the phase I ivuxolimab trial. The point of sequencing TCRbeta in the periphery was to test whether ivuxolimab changed TCR sequence diversity and drove clonal T-cell expansion. Partial responses occurred in three dose-escalation patients: two with cutaneous melanoma and one with hepatocellular carcinoma. Intravenous ivuxolimab was administered to patients every 2 weeks at six dose levels: 0.01, 0.1, 0.3, 1.5, 3 and 10 mg/kg. A male proportion of 70% to 90% and a mean age of around 60 years, ranging from roughly 23 to 90, were recorded for the dose-escalation cohort.

What the study reported, not specific to this receptor: Partial responders in the 0.1-3.0 mg/kg groups had among the lowest normalized peripheral clonal expansion, especially among CD8+ T cells. At doses of 0.1 to 3.0 mg/kg, clonal expansion of both CD4+ and CD8+ blood T cells was observed from baseline to week 6. After ivuxolimab, expanded clones were on average more numerous among CD8+ T cells than among CD4+ T cells. Low levels of normalized T-cell clonal expansion were also shown by some nonresponding patients. Which antigens the clonally expanded peripheral T cells were specific for was not determined.

Patients with a history of autoimmune disease or receiving systemic immunosuppression were excluded from the trial. Peripheral blood for TCR sequencing was collected from all dose cohorts at baseline, on cycle 4 day 1, and on cycle 7 day 1. Samples came from an open-label, multicenter, first-in-human phase I dose-escalation trial of ivuxolimab. Adults with locally advanced or metastatic melanoma, renal cell carcinoma, hepatocellular carcinoma or head and neck squamous cell carcinoma were enrolled in the trial. Before TCR sequencing, CD4+ T cells and CD8+ T cells were sorted from peripheral blood as separate populations. The CDR3 has 13 amino acids, counting the end cysteine and phenylalanine. CDR3 DNA is the only sequence kept; it has 39 bases, read in frame from the first base. Trimming removed 3 bases from V and 2 bases from J, leaving 7 bases between the germline ends. Via the germline V gene, CDR1 is SQVTM and CDR2 ANQGSEA.

About this clone: Its specific antigen is unknown. Base qualities were left out, and no much larger clone turns up one base away.

Genomic DNA was extracted from sorted cells for sequencing of the TCRbeta CDR3 region. TCRbeta CDR3 regions were sequenced using the immunoSEQ Assay. What TCRdb holds here is the immuneACCESS table cut down to in-frame rearrangements. Part of the clones is not present; checked against another copy, under half of the missing clones reflect an unresolved V gene, and the others are unexplained. Across this sample there are 20,000 to 25,000 clones, with just over 90% seen only once. More than 50% of the sample is in the top ten clones. This sample comprised CD4+ or CD8+ T cells sorted from blood, obtained in a trial of the OX40 agonist ivuxolimab. The rearranged segments are TRBV29-1 and TRBJ2-2; the D gene is perhaps TRBD2, on 5 matching bases. The clonotype comes from an adult with an advanced solid tumor such as melanoma, head and neck, liver or kidney cancer. The CDR3 loop reads CSVEGVNTGELFF. The DNA reads as follows: TGCAGCGTTGAGGGAGTAAACACCGGGGAGCTGTTTTTT.